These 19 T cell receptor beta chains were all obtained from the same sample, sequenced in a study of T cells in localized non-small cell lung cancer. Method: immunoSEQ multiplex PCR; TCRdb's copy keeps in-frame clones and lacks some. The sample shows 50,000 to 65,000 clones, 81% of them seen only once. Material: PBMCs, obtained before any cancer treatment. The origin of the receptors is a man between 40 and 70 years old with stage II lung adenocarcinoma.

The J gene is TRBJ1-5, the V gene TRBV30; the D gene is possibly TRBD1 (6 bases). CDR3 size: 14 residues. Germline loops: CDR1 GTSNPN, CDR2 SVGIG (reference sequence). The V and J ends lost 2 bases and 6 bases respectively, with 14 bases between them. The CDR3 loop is CAWSPQGNGQPQHF. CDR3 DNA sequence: TGTGCCTGGAGTCCACAGGGAAACGGTCAGCCCCAGCATTTT.

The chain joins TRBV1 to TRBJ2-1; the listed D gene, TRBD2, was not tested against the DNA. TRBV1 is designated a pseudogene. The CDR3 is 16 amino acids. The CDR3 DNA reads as TGCACCAGCAGCCAAGATCCCCGGGAGGGCTACAATGAGCAGTTCTTC. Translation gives CTSSQDPREGYNEQFF.

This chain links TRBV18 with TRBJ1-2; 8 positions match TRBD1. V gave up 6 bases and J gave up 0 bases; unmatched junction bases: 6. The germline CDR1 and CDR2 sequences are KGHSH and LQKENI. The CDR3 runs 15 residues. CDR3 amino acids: CASSTVDRANYGYTF. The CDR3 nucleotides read TGTGCCAGCTCTACAGTGGACAGGGCTAACTATGGCTACACCTTC.

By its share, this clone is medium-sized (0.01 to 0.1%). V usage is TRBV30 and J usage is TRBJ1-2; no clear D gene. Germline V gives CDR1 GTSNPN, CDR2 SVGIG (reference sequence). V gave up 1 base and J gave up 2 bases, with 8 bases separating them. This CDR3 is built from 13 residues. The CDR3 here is CAWSGRANYGYTF. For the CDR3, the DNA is TGTGCCTGGAGTGGGAGGGCGAACTATGGCTACACCTTC. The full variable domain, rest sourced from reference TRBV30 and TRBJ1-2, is SQTIHQWPATLVQPVGSPLSLECTVEGTSNPNLYWYRQAAGRGLQLLFYSVGIGQISSEVPQNLSASRPQDRQFILSSKKLLLSDSGFYLCAWSGRANYGYTFGSGTRLTVV.

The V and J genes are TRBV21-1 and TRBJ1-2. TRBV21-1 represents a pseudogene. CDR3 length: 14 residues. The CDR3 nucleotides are TGTGCCAGCAGCAACCATCGAGGGGGGGATGGCTACACCTTC. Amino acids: CASSNHRGGDGYTF.

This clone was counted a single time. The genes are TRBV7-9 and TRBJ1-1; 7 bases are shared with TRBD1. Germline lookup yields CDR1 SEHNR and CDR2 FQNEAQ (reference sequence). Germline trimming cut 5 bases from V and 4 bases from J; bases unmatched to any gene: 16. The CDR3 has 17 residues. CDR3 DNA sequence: TGTGCCAGCAGCCCTTACCGGACAGGAGGACGGGGCACTGAAGCTTTCTTT. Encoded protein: CASSPYRTGGRGTEAFF.

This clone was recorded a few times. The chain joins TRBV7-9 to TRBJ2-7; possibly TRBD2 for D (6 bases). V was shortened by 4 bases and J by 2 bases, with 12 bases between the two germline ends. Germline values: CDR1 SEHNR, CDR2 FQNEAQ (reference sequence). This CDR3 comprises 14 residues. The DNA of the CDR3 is TGTGCCAGCAGCTCCACTAGCCGGGCCTACGAGCAGTACTTC. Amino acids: CASSSTSRAYEQYF. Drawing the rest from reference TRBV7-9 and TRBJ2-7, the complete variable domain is DTGVSQNPRHKITKRGQNVTFRCDPISEHNRLYWYRQTLGQGPEFLTYFQNEAQLEKSRLLSDRFSAERPKGSFSTLEIQRTEQGDSAMYLCASSSTSRAYEQYFGPGTRLTVT.

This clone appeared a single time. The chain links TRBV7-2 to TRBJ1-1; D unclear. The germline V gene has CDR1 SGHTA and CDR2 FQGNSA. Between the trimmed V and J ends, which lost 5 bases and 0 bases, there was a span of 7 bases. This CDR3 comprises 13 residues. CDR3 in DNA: TGTGCCAGCAGCGGGCGATTGAACACTGAAGCTTTCTTT. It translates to CASSGRLNTEAFF. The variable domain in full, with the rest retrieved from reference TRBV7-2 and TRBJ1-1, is GAGVSQSPSNKVTEKGKDVELRCDPISGHTALYWYRQSLGQGLEFLIYFQGNSAPDKSGLPSDRFSAERTGGSVSTLTIQRTQQEDSAVYLCASSGRLNTEAFFGQGTRLTVV.

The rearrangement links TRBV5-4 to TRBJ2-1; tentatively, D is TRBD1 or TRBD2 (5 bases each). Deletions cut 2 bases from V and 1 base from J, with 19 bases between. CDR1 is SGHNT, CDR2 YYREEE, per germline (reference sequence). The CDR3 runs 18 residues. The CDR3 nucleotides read TGTGCCAGCAGCTTACGGGTCCAACCATGGGGGTCCTACAATGAGCAGTTCTTC. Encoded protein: CASSLRVQPWGSYNEQFF.

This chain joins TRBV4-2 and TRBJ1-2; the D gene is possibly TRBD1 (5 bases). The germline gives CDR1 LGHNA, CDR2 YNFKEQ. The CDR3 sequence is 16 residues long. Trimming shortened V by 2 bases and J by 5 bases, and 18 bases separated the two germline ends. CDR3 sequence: CASSQSLGAGRYGYTF. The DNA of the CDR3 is TGTGCCAGCAGCCAATCCCTAGGTGCAGGGAGGTATGGCTACACCTTC.

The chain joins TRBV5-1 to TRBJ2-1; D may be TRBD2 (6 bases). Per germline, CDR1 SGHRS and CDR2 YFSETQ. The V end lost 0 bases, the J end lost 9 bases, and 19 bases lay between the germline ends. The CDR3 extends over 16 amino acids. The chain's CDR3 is CASSLGDGGTRLEQFF. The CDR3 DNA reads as TGCGCCAGCAGCTTGGGGGACGGCGGGACGAGGCTTGAGCAGTTCTTC.

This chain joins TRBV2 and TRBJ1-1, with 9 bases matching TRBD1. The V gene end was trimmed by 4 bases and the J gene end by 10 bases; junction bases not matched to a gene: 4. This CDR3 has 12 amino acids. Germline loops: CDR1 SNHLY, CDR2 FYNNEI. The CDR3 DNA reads TGTGCCAGCAGTGTACGACAGGGGGGAGCTTTCTTT. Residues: CASSVRQGGAFF.

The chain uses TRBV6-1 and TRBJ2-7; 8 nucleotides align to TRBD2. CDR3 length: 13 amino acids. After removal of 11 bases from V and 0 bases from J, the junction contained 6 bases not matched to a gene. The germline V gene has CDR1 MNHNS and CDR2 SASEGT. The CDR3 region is CACLGTSSYEQYF. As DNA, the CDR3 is TGTGCCTGCCTGGGGACTAGCTCCTACGAGCAGTACTTC.

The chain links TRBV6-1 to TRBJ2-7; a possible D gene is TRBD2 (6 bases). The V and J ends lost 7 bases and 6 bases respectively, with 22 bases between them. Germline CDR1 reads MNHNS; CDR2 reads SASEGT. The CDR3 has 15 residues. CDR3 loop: CASKSPGTRPGEQYF. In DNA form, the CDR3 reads TGTGCCAGCAAATCACCCGGGACTCGTCCGGGCGAGCAGTACTTC.

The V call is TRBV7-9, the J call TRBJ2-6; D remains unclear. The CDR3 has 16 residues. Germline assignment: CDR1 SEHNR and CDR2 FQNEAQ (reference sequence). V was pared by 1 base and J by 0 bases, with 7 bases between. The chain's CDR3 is CASSLDRSSGANVLTF. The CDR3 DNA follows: TGTGCCAGCAGCTTAGATCGGTCCTCTGGGGCCAACGTCCTGACTTTC.

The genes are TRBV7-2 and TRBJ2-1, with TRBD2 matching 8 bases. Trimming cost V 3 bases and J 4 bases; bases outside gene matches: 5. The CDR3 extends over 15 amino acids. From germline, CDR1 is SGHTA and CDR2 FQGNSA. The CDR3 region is CASSLSSGFYNEQFF. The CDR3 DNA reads TGTGCCAGCAGCTTGTCTAGCGGGTTTTACAATGAGCAGTTCTTC.

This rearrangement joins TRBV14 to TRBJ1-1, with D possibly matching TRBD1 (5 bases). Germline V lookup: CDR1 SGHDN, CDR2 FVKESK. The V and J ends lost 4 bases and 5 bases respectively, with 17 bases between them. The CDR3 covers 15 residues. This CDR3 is CASSREGTDRTEAFF. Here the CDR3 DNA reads TGTGCCAGCAGCCGGGAAGGGACGGATAGGACTGAAGCTTTCTTT.

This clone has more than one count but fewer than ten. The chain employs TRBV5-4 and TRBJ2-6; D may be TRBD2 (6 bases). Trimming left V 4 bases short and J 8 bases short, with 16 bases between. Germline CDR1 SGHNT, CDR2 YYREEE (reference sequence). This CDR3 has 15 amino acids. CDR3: CASSLPGDRTNVLTF. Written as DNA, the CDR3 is TGTGCCAGCAGCCTTCCGGGGGATCGGACCAACGTCCTGACTTTC.

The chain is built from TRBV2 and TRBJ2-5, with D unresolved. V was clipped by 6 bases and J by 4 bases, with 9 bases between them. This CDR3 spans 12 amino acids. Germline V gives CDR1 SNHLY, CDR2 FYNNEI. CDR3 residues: CASRLSGETQYF. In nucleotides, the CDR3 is TGTGCCAGCAGGTTGTCGGGAGAGACCCAGTACTTC. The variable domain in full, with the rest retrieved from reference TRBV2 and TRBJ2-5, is EPEVTQTPSHQVTQMGQEVILRCVPISNHLYFYWYRQILGQKVEFLVSFYNNEISEKSEIFDDQFSVERPDGSNFTLKIRSTKLEDSAMYFCASRLSGETQYFGPGTRLLVL.